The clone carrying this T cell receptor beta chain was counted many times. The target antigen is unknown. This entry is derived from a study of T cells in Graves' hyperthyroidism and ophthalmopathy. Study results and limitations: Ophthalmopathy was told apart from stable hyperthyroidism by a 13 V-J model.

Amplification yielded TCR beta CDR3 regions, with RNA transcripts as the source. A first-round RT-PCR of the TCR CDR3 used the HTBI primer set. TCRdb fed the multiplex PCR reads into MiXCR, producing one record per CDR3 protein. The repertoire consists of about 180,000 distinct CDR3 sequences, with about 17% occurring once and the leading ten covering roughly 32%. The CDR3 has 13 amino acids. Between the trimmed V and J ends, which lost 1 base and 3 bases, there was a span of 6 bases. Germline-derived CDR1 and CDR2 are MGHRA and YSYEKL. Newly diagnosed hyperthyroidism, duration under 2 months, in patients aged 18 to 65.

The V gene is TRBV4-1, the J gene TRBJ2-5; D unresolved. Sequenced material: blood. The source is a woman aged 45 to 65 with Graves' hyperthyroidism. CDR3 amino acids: CASSQGVEETQYF. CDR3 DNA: TGCGCCAGCAGCCAAGGGGTGGAAGAGACCCAGTACTTC.